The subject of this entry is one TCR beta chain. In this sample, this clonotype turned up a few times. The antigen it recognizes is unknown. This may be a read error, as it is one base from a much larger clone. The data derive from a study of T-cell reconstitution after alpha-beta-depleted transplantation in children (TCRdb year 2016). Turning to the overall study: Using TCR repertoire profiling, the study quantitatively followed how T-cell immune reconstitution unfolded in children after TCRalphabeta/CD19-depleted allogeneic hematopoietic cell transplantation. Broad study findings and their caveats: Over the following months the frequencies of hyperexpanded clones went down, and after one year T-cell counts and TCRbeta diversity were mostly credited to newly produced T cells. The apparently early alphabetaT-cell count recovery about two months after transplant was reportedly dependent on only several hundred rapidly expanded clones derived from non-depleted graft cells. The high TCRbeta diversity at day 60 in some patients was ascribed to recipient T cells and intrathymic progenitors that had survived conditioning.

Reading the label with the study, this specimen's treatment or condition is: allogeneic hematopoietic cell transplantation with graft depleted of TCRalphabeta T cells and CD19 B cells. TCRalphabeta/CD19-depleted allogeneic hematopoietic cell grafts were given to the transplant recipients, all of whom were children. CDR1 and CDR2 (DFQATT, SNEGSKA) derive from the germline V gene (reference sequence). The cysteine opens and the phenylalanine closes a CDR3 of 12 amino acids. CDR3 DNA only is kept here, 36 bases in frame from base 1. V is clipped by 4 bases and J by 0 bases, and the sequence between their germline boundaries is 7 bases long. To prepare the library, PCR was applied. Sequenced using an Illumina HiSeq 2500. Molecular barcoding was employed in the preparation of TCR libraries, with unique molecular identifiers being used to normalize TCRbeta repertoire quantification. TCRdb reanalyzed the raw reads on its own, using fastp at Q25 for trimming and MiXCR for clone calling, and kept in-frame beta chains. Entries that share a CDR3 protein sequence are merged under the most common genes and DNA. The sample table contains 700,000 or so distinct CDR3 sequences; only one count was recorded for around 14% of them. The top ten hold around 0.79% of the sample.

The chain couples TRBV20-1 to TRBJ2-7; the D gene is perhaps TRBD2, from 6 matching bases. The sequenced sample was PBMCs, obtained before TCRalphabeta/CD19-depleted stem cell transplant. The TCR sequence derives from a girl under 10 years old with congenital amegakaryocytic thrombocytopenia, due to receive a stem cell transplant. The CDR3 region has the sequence CSATGSSYEQYF. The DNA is TGCAGTGCTACCGGGAGCTCCTACGAGCAGTACTTC.